This T cell receptor (beta chain) was retrieved from a study of pediatric ulcerative colitis. Overall study results and limits: Blood samples from a couple of patients yielded substantially fewer templates and were excluded from blood-rectal overlap analysis. Compared with controls, ulcerative colitis showed greater blood-rectum clone sharing. All ulcerative colitis patients, but no controls, carried a couple of rectal clonotypes.

Profiled with immunoSEQ multiplex PCR; TCRdb holds only in-frame clones, not every one. Altogether some 11,000 clones are present, roughly four fifths being singletons, with the ten largest covering under 5%. The V end was cut by 7 bases, the J end by 3 bases, with 20 bases between. Per germline, CDR1 SGHKS and CDR2 YYEKEE (reference sequence). The CDR3 totals 15 residues. During colonoscopy, one to two rectal pinch biopsies were collected. Comment on this clone: The antigen remains undetermined.

The chain is built from TRBV5-5 and TRBJ2-7; D possibly matches TRBD1 or TRBD2 (5 bases each). This TCR came from a girl between 10 and 17 years old who was a control in a study of pediatric ulcerative colitis. The sequencing sample was made of gut tissue. CDR3 coding DNA: TGTGCCAGCTCTACGTACCAGGGACCGAGCTACGAGCAGTACTTC. It codes for CASSTYQGPSYEQYF. The full variable domain, with the rest looked up from reference TRBV5-5 and TRBJ2-7, is DAGVTQSPTHLIKTRGQQVTLRCSPISGHKSVSWYQQVLGQGPQFIFQYYEKEERGRGNFPDRFSARQFPNYSSELNVNALLLGDSALYLCASSTYQGPSYEQYFGPGTRLTVT.